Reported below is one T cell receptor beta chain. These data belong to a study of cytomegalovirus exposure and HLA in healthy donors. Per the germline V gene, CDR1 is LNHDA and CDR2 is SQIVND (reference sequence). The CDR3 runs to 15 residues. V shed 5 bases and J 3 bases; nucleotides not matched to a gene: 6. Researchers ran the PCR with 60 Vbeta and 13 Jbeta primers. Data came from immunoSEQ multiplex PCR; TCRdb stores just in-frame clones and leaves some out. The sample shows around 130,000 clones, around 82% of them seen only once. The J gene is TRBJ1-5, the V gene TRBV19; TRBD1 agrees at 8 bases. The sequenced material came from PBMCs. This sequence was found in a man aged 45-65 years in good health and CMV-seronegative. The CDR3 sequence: CASSFQGQVNQPQHF. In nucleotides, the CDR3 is TGTGCCAGTAGTTTCCAGGGACAGGTCAATCAGCCCCAGCATTTT.